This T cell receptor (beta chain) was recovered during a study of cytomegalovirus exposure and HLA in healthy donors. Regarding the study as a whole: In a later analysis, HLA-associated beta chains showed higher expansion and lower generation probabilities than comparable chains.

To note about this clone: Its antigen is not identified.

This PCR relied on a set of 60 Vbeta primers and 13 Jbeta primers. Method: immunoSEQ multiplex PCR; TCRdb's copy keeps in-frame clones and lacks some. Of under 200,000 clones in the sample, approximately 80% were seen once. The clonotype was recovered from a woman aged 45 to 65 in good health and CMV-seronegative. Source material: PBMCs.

CDR3 region: CASSVEAGGNIQYF. In DNA form, the CDR3 reads TGTGCCAGCAGCGTTGAGGCAGGGGGGAACATTCAGTACTTC. This chain joins TRBV9 and TRBJ2-4; D perhaps matches TRBD1 (7 bases). Germline values: CDR1 SGDLS, CDR2 YYNGEE. This CDR3 has 14 residues. Trimming pared 2 bases from V and 7 bases from J, leaving 13 bases between.